The 27 T cell receptor beta chains listed next were all sequenced from one sample in a study of blood T cell repertoires in COVID-19. Assay: immunoSEQ multiplex PCR; the TCRdb copy retains only in-frame clones and omits some. The profile shows 310,000 or so clones, around 90% of them singletons. Sequenced material: PBMCs or T cells enriched from blood (not recorded which). The receptors were gathered from a middle-aged woman who had recovered from COVID-19.

The rearrangement uses TRBV18 and TRBJ2-7; 8 positions agree with TRBD2. The CDR3 covers 14 residues. The V segment lost 4 bases and the J segment 4 bases; nucleotides outside the gene matches: 6. CDR1 is KGHSH, CDR2 LQKENI, per germline. The CDR3 DNA reads as TGTGCCAGCTCACAGCGGGGGAGTGAGTACGAGCAGTACTTC. Translation: CASSQRGSEYEQYF.

The V and J genes are TRBV29-1 and TRBJ2-7; the D is unclear. Trimming removed 7 bases at V and 2 bases at J, with 18 bases between. The CDR3 runs to 14 residues. Looked up from germline, CDR1 is SQVTM and CDR2 is ANQGSEA. The DNA for the CDR3 is TGCAGCGCCGAGGTAGGAGCCTTCCCCTACGAGCAGTACTTC. Its translation is CSAEVGAFPYEQYF.

V is TRBV5-4 and J is TRBJ2-1, with 9 bases aligning to TRBD2. V dropped 1 base and J dropped 7; count of bases not matched to a gene: 6. CDR1 is SGHNT and CDR2 is YYREEE in the germline V gene (reference sequence). The CDR3 totals 15 residues. The CDR3 DNA reads as TGTGCCAGCAGCTTGCCATTAGCGGGAGATAATGAGCAGTTCTTC. Translation: CASSLPLAGDNEQFF.

This sequence joins TRBV24-1 and TRBJ2-1; 9 bases agree with TRBD2. In germline, CDR1 is KGHDR, CDR2 SFDVKD. The J segment lost 5 bases and the V segment lost 4 bases, leaving 5 bases of the junction unmatched. This CDR3 region has 15 residues. CDR3 amino acids: CATSEDSGSHNEQFF. DNA of the CDR3: TGTGCCACCAGTGAAGATAGCGGGAGCCACAATGAGCAGTTCTTC.

This chain links TRBV10-3 with TRBJ2-7, with D maybe TRBD1 (5 bases). Trimming stripped 3 bases from V and 5 bases from J, with 17 bases between. The CDR3 is 15 residues long. CDR1 is ENHRY, CDR2 SYGVKD, per germline. The CDR3 is CAISDQGMLVDEQYF. Here the CDR3 DNA reads TGTGCCATCAGTGACCAGGGTATGCTGGTCGACGAGCAGTACTTC.

CDR3 sequence reads: CASSPRLAGGNEQFF. For the CDR3, the DNA is TGCGCCAGCAGCCCCCGACTAGCGGGAGGAAATGAGCAGTTCTTC. The chain couples TRBV5-1 to TRBJ2-1, with 13 nucleotides matching TRBD2. The V gene end was trimmed by 4 bases and the J gene end by 7 bases; junction bases not matched to a gene: 5. The length of the CDR3 is 15 residues. Looked up from germline, CDR1 is SGHRS and CDR2 is YFSETQ.

CDR3 amino acids: CASSQDPVGQEVGKLFF. Written as DNA, the CDR3 is TGTGCCAGCAGCCAAGATCCGGTGGGACAGGAGGTCGGAAAACTGTTTTTT. The chain is built from TRBV4-2 and TRBJ1-4, with 8 bases matching TRBD1. J lost 10 bases, V lost 0 bases, and 13 bases had no gene match. Germline V lookup: CDR1 LGHNA, CDR2 YNFKEQ. The CDR3 covers 17 residues.

The rearrangement uses TRBV15 and TRBJ2-7, with TRBD2 identical over 14 bases. Germline V gives CDR1 LNHNV, CDR2 YYDKDF (reference sequence). J gave up 5 bases and V 3 bases, and 15 bases lay outside the gene matches. The CDR3 loop spans 19 amino acids. CDR3 residues: CATSRGGLAGVVNVDEQYF. CDR3 coding DNA: TGTGCCACCAGCAGGGGGGGACTAGCGGGAGTGGTTAATGTCGACGAGCAGTACTTC. The variable domain in full, completed from reference TRBV15 and TRBJ2-7, reads DAMVIQNPRYQVTQFGKPVTLSCSQTLNHNVMYWYQQKSSQAPKLLFHYYDKDFNNEADTPDNFQSRRPNTSFCFLDIRSPGLGDTAMYLCATSRGGLAGVVNVDEQYFGPGTRLTVT.

The CDR3 loop is CASSLSAPDSQYF. CDR3 nucleotide sequence: TGTGCCAGCAGCCTCAGCGCTCCCGATTCCCAGTACTTC. The V call is TRBV14, the J call TRBJ2-5; D is uncertain. Germline CDR1 is SGHDN and CDR2 is FVKESK. V was cut by 4 bases and J by 9 bases, with 15 bases left in between. The CDR3 totals 13 residues.

The CDR3 sequence: CASSRQGLRETQYF. For the CDR3, the DNA is TGTGCCAGCAGCCGTCAGGGATTGCGAGAGACCCAGTACTTC. The chain links TRBV7-9 to TRBJ2-5, with TRBD1 as a possible D gene (5 bases). The CDR3 is 14 amino acids. Looked up from germline, CDR1 is SEHNR and CDR2 is FQNEAQ (reference sequence). V shed 5 bases and J shed 4 bases, with 14 bases lying between them.

To note about this clone: An end of the junction does not agree with germline; a read error may underlie this. This sequence joins TRBV2 and TRBJ2-3; 7 nucleotides align to TRBD1. This CDR3 has 14 residues. The germline CDR1 and CDR2 sequences are SNHLY and FYNNEI. The CDR3 nucleotides are TGTGCCAGCAGGGAAGACAGGGAGAGAGATACGCAGTATTTT. Translating it yields CASREDRERDTQYF.

The V and J genes are TRBV2 and TRBJ2-7; 8 bases are a match to TRBD2. The CDR3 consists of 13 residues. The germline CDR1 and CDR2 sequences are SNHLY and FYNNEI. V shed 4 bases and J 2 bases; nucleotides not matched to a gene: 1. CDR3: CASSAGLAYEQYF. Written as DNA, the CDR3 is TGTGCCAGCAGTGCGGGACTAGCCTACGAGCAGTACTTC.

This clone has only a few counts. V is TRBV19 and J is TRBJ2-1, with TRBD2 matching over 10 bases. This CDR3 region has 14 residues. Germline assignment: CDR1 LNHDA and CDR2 SQIVND (reference sequence). Trimming at V came to 7 bases and at J to 10 bases, leaving 10 bases not matched to a gene. In DNA form, the CDR3 reads TGTGCCAGTAAAAAGCGGGAGGGCGAAAAGGAGCAGTTCTTC. This gives the protein CASKKREGEKEQFF.

This chain uses TRBV19 with TRBJ2-3; 8 bases line up with TRBD1. The CDR3 is 15 amino acids. V shed 7 bases and J 3 bases; nucleotides not matched to a gene: 9. Germline CDR1 reads LNHDA; CDR2 reads SQIVND (reference sequence). DNA for the CDR3: TGTGCCAGTAATCGGCAGGGGGCATTGACAGATACGCAGTATTTT. This codes for CASNRQGALTDTQYF.

The DNA for the CDR3 is TGTGCCAGCAAGGGGTCCCTAGCGGGGAACTACGAGCAGTACTTC. Amino acid sequence: CASKGSLAGNYEQYF. The rearrangement uses TRBV2 and TRBJ2-7; 9 positions agree with TRBD2. The germline V gene has CDR1 SNHLY and CDR2 FYNNEI. CDR3 size: 15 residues. V trimming: 7 bases; J trimming: 3 bases; junction bases outside the gene matches: 10. Full variable domain (remainder filled in from reference TRBV2 and TRBJ2-7): EPEVTQTPSHQVTQMGQEVILRCVPISNHLYFYWYRQILGQKVEFLVSFYNNEISEKSEIFDDQFSVERPDGSNFTLKIRSTKLEDSAMYFCASKGSLAGNYEQYFGPGTRLTVT.

The V call is TRBV6-1, the J call TRBJ1-5; D is unclear. Trimming left V 1 base short and J 9 bases short, with 16 bases between. Germline loops: CDR1 MNHNS, CDR2 SASEGT. This CDR3 is built from 15 residues. This chain's CDR3 is CASSEVPHGAVPQHF. The DNA for the CDR3 is TGTGCCAGCAGTGAAGTCCCCCACGGTGCGGTGCCCCAGCATTTT.

As DNA, the CDR3 is TGTGCCAGCATCGGAGGGTATACTGGAAACACCATATATTTT. Amino acids: CASIGGYTGNTIYF. The rearrangement links TRBV6-5 to TRBJ1-3; the D is unclear. With 7 bases removed from V and 2 bases from J, the gap between germline ends came to 12 bases. Germline-derived CDR1 and CDR2 are MNHEY and SVGAGI. The CDR3 is 14 amino acids.

This clone was counted once. The rearrangement joins TRBV9 to TRBJ1-3, with a tentative D call TRBD1 (6 bases). V was cut by 5 bases and J by 4 bases, with 16 bases left in between. From germline, CDR1 is SGDLS and CDR2 YYNGEE. This CDR3 spans 15 amino acids. CDR3 coding DNA: TGTGCCAGCAGTGCAACCGGGACACCAGGAAACACCATATATTTT. Translating it yields CASSATGTPGNTIYF.

This chain joins TRBV14 and TRBJ2-7; TRBD1 might be the D (6 bases). With 0 bases removed from V and 6 bases from J, the gap between germline ends came to 6 bases. Germline-derived CDR1 and CDR2 are SGHDN and FVKESK. This CDR3 is 12 amino acids long. The CDR3 bases are TGTGCCAGCAGCCAAGACAGGGGCGAGCAGTACTTC. It translates to CASSQDRGEQYF.

The chain couples TRBV3-1 (or the pseudogene TRBV3-2) to TRBJ1-5; unclear D gene. CDR3 length: 13 amino acids. Germline CDR1 and CDR2: LGHDT and YNNKEL (reference sequence). The germline V and J ends were trimmed by 1 base and 5 bases, with 6 bases remaining between them. The CDR3 coding sequence is TGTGCCAGCAGCCAAGGCAGGTATCAGCCCCAGCATTTT. Translating gives CASSQGRYQPQHF.

This rearrangement joins TRBV7-8 to TRBJ1-2; 8 bases align to TRBD1. Germline lookup yields CDR1 SGHVS and CDR2 FQNEAQ. This CDR3 is 13 amino acids long. The J segment lost 11 bases and the V segment lost 5 bases, leaving 10 bases of the junction unmatched. CDR3 loop: CASSPRTGSGYTF. CDR3 coding DNA: TGTGCCAGCAGCCCACGGACAGGGTCCGGTTACACCTTC.

This clone has just a few counts. This rearrangement joins TRBV5-1 to TRBJ2-7; 9 nucleotides line up with TRBD2. The V segment lost 5 bases and the J segment 4 bases; nucleotides outside the gene matches: 10. Germline V gene sequence: CDR1 SGHRS, CDR2 YFSETQ. This CDR3 has 15 residues. CDR3 bases: TGCGCCAGCAGAAATGGTAGCGGGAGCGGGTACGAGCAGTACTTC. Amino acids: CASRNGSGSGYEQYF.

This sequence joins TRBV6-2 or TRBV6-3 and TRBJ1-2; 7 nucleotides line up with TRBD1. From germline, CDR1 is MNHEY and CDR2 SVGEGT. The CDR3 has 13 residues. The trim removed 2 bases at V and 8 bases at J, leaving 5 bases unmatched. Written as DNA, the CDR3 is TGTGCCAGCAGTTACGACAGGGTAGGCGGCTACACCTTC. It encodes CASSYDRVGGYTF.

This sequence joins TRBV6-5 and TRBJ1-2; D may be TRBD1 (6 bases). V dropped 2 bases and J dropped 4 bases, with 8 bases sitting between them. The CDR3 runs 13 residues. Germline V gene data show CDR1 as MNHEY and CDR2 as SVGAGI. The CDR3 DNA is TGTGCCAGCAGTTACCGACAGGCCTATGGCTACACCTTC. Its translation is CASSYRQAYGYTF.

The V call is TRBV28, the J call TRBJ1-6, with 7 positions matching TRBD1. J lost 7 bases, V lost 7 bases, and 10 bases had no gene match. The CDR3 has 15 residues. CDR1 is MDHEN and CDR2 is SYDVKM in the germline V gene. The CDR3 nucleotides read TGTGCCAGCACCATAATCGGGGACAGCAATTCACCCCTCCACTTT. Translated: CASTIIGDSNSPLHF.

V is TRBV9 and J is TRBJ1-2; 7 bases agree with TRBD1. With V trimmed by 0 bases and J by 7 bases, 15 bases remained unmatched. Germline CDR1 SGDLS, CDR2 YYNGEE. The CDR3 contains 17 residues. In DNA form, the CDR3 reads TGTGCCAGCAGCGTAGCCCCCAATGAAGGGGGCGCGGCTGGCTACACCTTC. This gives the protein CASSVAPNEGGAAGYTF.

V and J are TRBV5-1 and TRBJ2-2, with 11 bases that match TRBD2. V shed 4 bases and J 7 bases; nucleotides not matched to a gene: 0. CDR3 size: 13 residues. Germline values: CDR1 SGHRS, CDR2 YFSETQ. The CDR3 DNA sequence: TGCGCCAGCAGCCTAGCGGGAGGCGGGGAGCTGTTTTTT. The encoded protein is CASSLAGGGELFF.